This T cell receptor beta chain was recorded in a study of blood T cell repertoires in COVID-19 (dated by TCRdb to 2020 to 2022). At the level of the whole study: The collaborator samples originated in the United States, Italy and Spain and spanned the acute and convalescent phases of COVID-19. Samples were obtained from the ongoing ImmuneRACE study (first 160 participants) and from 1,000 to 1,500 subjects provided by 6 global collaborators. A de-identified subject ID, COVID-19 status, age in years and sex were almost always included in the sample metadata. Deeply sampled blood TCRbeta repertoires from subjects exposed to, actively infected with, or recovered from COVID-19 were included in the dataset. The repertoires were released in a freely available public database intended as a resource for research on the immune response to SARS-CoV-2. Where available, HLA class I and class II types were obtained from metadata supplied by the sample provider rather than from assay-based typing. The prospective study material was composed of cDNA or gDNA derived from T cells, B-cell-depleted T cells, or PBMCs.

One collaborating source in Seattle enrolled patients while the patients were actively infected and followed the patients over time throughout the course of disease. Collaborating institutions collected whole blood in K2EDTA tubes following their own protocols. For TCRbeta analysis, collaborator samples were shipped as frozen whole blood, as isolated PBMCs, or as DNA extracted from either sample type. Overall results and qualifications from the work: How much clinical and demographic metadata was included differed by source and by participant, and the metadata was provided uncurated.

The V and J ends are trimmed by 4 bases and 2 bases, leaving 13 bases between them. As encoded in the germline V gene, CDR1 is MGHDK while CDR2 is SYGVNS. Inclusive of the bounding cysteine and phenylalanine, the CDR3 is 15 residues long. Only CDR3 DNA is held: 45 bases, read in frame from base 1. TCRbeta CDR3 regions were amplified from genomic DNA using the immunoSEQ Assay, a bias-controlled multiplex PCR. The source study handled its data this way. Nucleated cell counts per sample were estimated from amplification of reference gene primers within the assay. To quantify the absolute abundance of each unique TCRbeta CDR3 rearrangement, sequence reads were collapsed and filtered. Productive Simpson clonality was computed per sample as the square root of Simpson's diversity index over productive rearrangements. TCRdb mirrors the immuneACCESS table, restricted to in-frame sequences. Some clones are absent from its copies; in checked studies, under half trace to an unresolved V gene, and the reason for the others is unknown. V, J and clone size are taken as reported in that table, and D and trimming were inferred from the DNA itself. This sample is represented by hundreds of thousands of clones; about 83% of them were singletons. Of the sample, roughly 1.3% is held by the ten largest clones.

With respect to this clone: The antigen it binds to is not known. Per-base qualities were not stored, and no clone one base away is much larger.

Material for sequencing was peripheral blood. This receptor was taken from a woman younger than 45 with COVID-19, enrolled during active disease. The V gene is TRBV25-1 and the J gene is TRBJ2-3; the D gene is possibly TRBD2, with 6 bases matching. CDR3 loop: CASSARLDNTDTQYF. The nucleotide sequence reads as follows: TGTGCCAGCAGTGCCCGACTAGACAACACAGATACGCAGTATTTT. Supplemented by the reference TRBV25-1 and TRBJ2-3 proteins around the CDR3, the complete variable domain is EADIYQTPRYLVIGTGKKITLECSQTMGHDKMYWYQQDPGMELHLIHYSYGVNSTEKGDLSSESTVSRIRTEHFPLTLESARPSHTSQYLCASSARLDNTDTQYFGPGTRLTVL.